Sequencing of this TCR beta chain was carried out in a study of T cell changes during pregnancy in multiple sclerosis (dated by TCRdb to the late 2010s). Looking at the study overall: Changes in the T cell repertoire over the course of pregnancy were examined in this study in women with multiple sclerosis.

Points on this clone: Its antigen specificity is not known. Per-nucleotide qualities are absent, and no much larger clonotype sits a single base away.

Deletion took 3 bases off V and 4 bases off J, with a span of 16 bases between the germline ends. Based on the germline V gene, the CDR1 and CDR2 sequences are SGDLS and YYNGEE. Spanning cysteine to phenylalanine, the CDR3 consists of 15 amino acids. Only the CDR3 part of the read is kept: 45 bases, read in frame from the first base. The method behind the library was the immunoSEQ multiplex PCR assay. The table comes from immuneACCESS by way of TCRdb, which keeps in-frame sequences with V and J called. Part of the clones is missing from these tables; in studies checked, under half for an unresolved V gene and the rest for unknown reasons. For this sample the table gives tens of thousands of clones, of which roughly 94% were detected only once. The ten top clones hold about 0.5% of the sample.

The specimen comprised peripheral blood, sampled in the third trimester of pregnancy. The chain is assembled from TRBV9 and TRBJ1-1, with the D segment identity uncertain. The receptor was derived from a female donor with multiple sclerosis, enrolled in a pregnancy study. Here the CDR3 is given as CASSATSVRSTEAFF. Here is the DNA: TGTGCCAGCAGCGCGACCTCTGTTAGGAGCACTGAAGCTTTCTTT.